The rows below give T cell receptor beta chains drawn from one sample of a study of somatic mutations in cytotoxic T cells in rheumatoid arthritis. Repertoires were generated with immunoSEQ multiplex PCR, while TCRdb's copy carries only in-frame clones and drops some. The sample holds approximately 13,000 clones, 82% seen once. Sequencing used CD8+ T cells sorted from blood. Every receptor here comes from an adult with rheumatoid arthritis. CDR3s include the opening cysteine and the closing phenylalanine or tryptophan. A D gene is named only where the DNA matches it firmly. Some rows have no size entry. The others give once, few or many, or a class for an expanded clone.

j_call | v_call | clone_size | d_call | cdr3_nt | cdr3_aa
TRBJ2-3 | TRBV27 | NA | NA | TGTGCCAGCAGTCCGCTTCCTGTGGGTAAGACAGATACGCAGTATTTT | CASSPLPVGKTDTQYF
TRBJ1-2 | TRBV4-2 | few | NA | TGTGCCAGCAGCCAAGTTCTTACGGTCAGAGCTAACTATGGCTACACCTTC | CASSQVLTVRANYGYTF
TRBJ1-5 | TRBV6-5 | NA | TRBD1 | TGTGCCAGCAGTAACTCCGGGACAGGGGATCAGCCCCAGCATTTT | CASSNSGTGDQPQHF
TRBJ1-5 | TRBV14 | NA | NA | TGTGCCAGCAGCCAAGGTGGGGGTGAGCCCCAGCATTTT | CASSQGGGEPQHF
TRBJ2-1 | TRBV9 | NA | NA | TGTGCCAGCAGCGTAGAAACGGAAGAGCAGTTCTTC | CASSVETEEQFF
TRBJ2-1 | TRBV7-8 | NA | TRBD2 | TGTGCCAGCTCCCCCATGGGGACTAACAATGAGCAGTTCTTC | CASSPMGTNNEQFF
TRBJ2-5 | TRBV5-5 | NA | NA | TGTGCCAGCAGCTTTATTGGGACCCAGTACTTC | CASSFIGTQYF
TRBJ1-5 | TRBV4-1 | NA | NA | TGCGCCAGCAGCCAGGGCGCTTATAGCAATCAGCCCCAGCATTTT | CASSQGAYSNQPQHF
TRBJ2-3 | TRBV7-6 | NA | TRBD2 | TGTGCCAGCAGCTTATTTTCTAGCGGGAGCACAGATACGCAGTATTTT | CASSLFSSGSTDTQYF
TRBJ1-4 | TRBV5-6 | NA | NA | TGTGCCAGCAGCTTGGGTACAACTAATGAAAAACTGTTTTTT | CASSLGTTNEKLFF
TRBJ2-1 | TRBV10-2 | NA | NA | TGCGCCAGCAGTGATAGCGCTAGTGCCAATGAGCAGTTCTTC | CASSDSASANEQFF
TRBJ2-5 | TRBV27 | few | TRBD2 | TGTGCCAGCAGCCCCCGTGGGAGGGTAGGGACCCAGTACTTC | CASSPRGRVGTQYF
TRBJ1-1 | TRBV28 | few | TRBD1 | TGTGCCAGCAGTTTAGCGGGACAGGGAAGAACTGAAGCTTTCTTT | CASSLAGQGRTEAFF
TRBJ1-1 | TRBV29-1 | NA | NA | TGCAGCGTTGATCTGGGCAGGGGTAACACTGAAGCTTTCTTT | CSVDLGRGNTEAFF
TRBJ1-1 | TRBV2 | NA | TRBD1 | TGTGCCAGCCCCCAGGGGGGCGTGGGTACTGAAGCTTTCTTT | CASPQGGVGTEAFF
TRBJ1-3 | TRBV6-5 | NA | NA | TGTGCCAGCAGAAGAGACACCTCTGGAAACACCATATATTTT | CASRRDTSGNTIYF
TRBJ2-7 | TRBV27 | few | NA | TGTGCCAGCAGTTCGGGACTCTCCTCCTACGAGCAGTACTTC | CASSSGLSSYEQYF
TRBJ2-1 | TRBV6-5 | NA | NA | TGTGCCAGCAGTTACTCGACCAAAAATGAGCAGTTCTTC | CASSYSTKNEQFF
TRBJ1-2 | TRBV27 | NA | NA | TGTGCCAGCAGTTTGGCCGCGGGGGGGGACTATGGCTACACCTTC | CASSLAAGGDYGYTF
TRBJ2-3 | TRBV5-4 | NA | NA | TGTGCCAGCAGTTATAGCACAGATACGCAGTATTTT | CASSYSTDTQYF
TRBJ2-7 | TRBV28 | NA | TRBD1 | TGTGCCAGCAGTAACCGGGACAGGGGCTACGAGCAGTACTTC | CASSNRDRGYEQYF
TRBJ2-6 | TRBV11-2 | once | NA | TGTGCCAGCAGCTTAAGAGAGGGTTACTCGGTTGGGGCCAACGTCCTGACTTTC | CASSLREGYSVGANVLTF
TRBJ2-7 | TRBV19 | NA | NA | TGTGCCAGTAGTATTAATATGGGGACCTACTACGAGCAGTACTTC | CASSINMGTYYEQYF
TRBJ2-7 | TRBV27 | NA | NA | TGTGCCAGCAGTCGGATCCAGGGAAGCCCACGATGGGAGCAGTACTTC | CASSRIQGSPRWEQYF
TRBJ1-2 | TRBV27 | NA | NA | TGTGCCACCCAACCCAGGCAGGGCCGAGGCTACACCTTC | CATQPRQGRGYTF
TRBJ2-1 | TRBV28 | once | NA | TGTGCCAGCAGTTTATCTGGTCAGGGAGTACGAATCCACAATGAGCAGTTCTTC | CASSLSGQGVRIHNEQFF
TRBJ2-7 | TRBV2 | NA | TRBD1 | TGTGCCAGCTGGCCGGGACAGGGGGCGAACGAGCAGTACTTC | CASWPGQGANEQYF
TRBJ1-1 | TRBV10-1 | NA | NA | TGCGCCAGCAGTGATTGGGGCACCGAAGCTTTCTTT | CASSDWGTEAFF
TRBJ1-2 | TRBV5-5 | NA | NA | TGTGCCAGCAGCCCCGGGACCGATCATTTAAACTATGGCTACACCTTC | CASSPGTDHLNYGYTF
TRBJ2-3 | TRBV7-3 | NA | NA | TGTGCCAGCAGCTTAGGGTGGGGGCGCACAGATACGCAGTATTTT | CASSLGWGRTDTQYF
TRBJ1-4 | TRBV28 | NA | NA | TGTGCCAGCAGTTCCGGGACGCTTAATGAAAAACTGTTTTTT | CASSSGTLNEKLFF
TRBJ1-2 | TRBV28 | NA | NA | TGTGCCAGCATCCCCTCCCTACAGGGTTTGGGCTACACCTTC | CASIPSLQGLGYTF
TRBJ1-5 | TRBV19 | NA | NA | TGTGCCAGTAGTGAGAGACACGATCAGCCCCAGCATTTT | CASSERHDQPQHF
TRBJ2-6 | TRBV6-1 | NA | TRBD2 | TGTGCCAGCAGTGAAGGGGGGGGCTCTGGGGCCAACGTCCTGACTTTC | CASSEGGGSGANVLTF
TRBJ2-7 | TRBV28 | NA | NA | TGTGCCAGCAGTTCCGACCGGACGGATTTTAACTACGAGCAGTACTTC | CASSSDRTDFNYEQYF
TRBJ2-1 | TRBV9 | once | TRBD2 | TGTGCCAGCAGCGTAGGGGGCGGGAGGATCGATGAGCAGTTCTTC | CASSVGGGRIDEQFF
TRBJ1-5 | TRBV7-2 | NA | NA | TGTGCCAGCAGCTTAAGGGGCAATCAGCCCCAGCATTTT | CASSLRGNQPQHF
TRBJ2-7 | TRBV7-8 | once | NA | TGTGCCAGCAGCTTAGCCAGGGTTTACGAGCAGTACTTC | CASSLARVYEQYF
TRBJ2-2 | TRBV9 | NA | TRBD1 | TGTGCCAGTTCCGGGACAGGGGGCGCTAGGGCCGGGGAGCTGTTTTTT | CASSGTGGARAGELFF
TRBJ2-1 | TRBV28 | once | NA | TGTGCCAGCAGTTCCGGGACCCACCCTTACAATGAGCAGTTCTTC | CASSSGTHPYNEQFF
TRBJ2-4 | TRBV4-2 | NA | TRBD1 | TGTGCCAGCAGCCAAGAACAGGGGGACGGGGCCAAAAACATTCAGTACTTC | CASSQEQGDGAKNIQYF
TRBJ1-1 | TRBV28 | NA | NA | TGTGCCAGCAGACCTGAACAGGGTCTGAACACTGAAGCTTTCTTT | CASRPEQGLNTEAFF
TRBJ2-5 | TRBV9 | NA | NA | TGTGCCAGCAGCCCGGGATCTGGGGGGGCCCCGGAGACCCAGTACTTC | CASSPGSGGAPETQYF
TRBJ2-7 | TRBV15 | NA | NA | TGTGCCACCAGCGAGGGGAGCTCCTACGAGCAGTACTTC | CATSEGSSYEQYF
TRBJ2-3 | TRBV28 | NA | TRBD1 | TGTGCCAGCAGCGGCGTGTCTCAACTTGACAGGGATGACACAGATACGCAGTATTTT | CASSGVSQLDRDDTDTQYF
TRBJ2-3 | TRBV7-6 | NA | TRBD2 | TGTGCCAGCAGCTCACTAGCGGGAGGGTTAGATACGCAGTATTTT | CASSSLAGGLDTQYF
TRBJ2-3 | TRBV4-3 | NA | TRBD2 | TGCGCCAGCGGAGCGGGGGGGGCAGATACGCAGTATTTT | CASGAGGADTQYF
TRBJ1-5 | TRBV27 | NA | NA | TGTGCCAGCAGTTTAAGGGGGGCGGTTCAGCCCCAGCATTTT | CASSLRGAVQPQHF
TRBJ1-2 | TRBV2 | NA | NA | TGTGCCCCCTCAAGGGGGGTCTATGGCTACACCTTC | CAPSRGVYGYTF
TRBJ2-7 | TRBV11-2 | NA | NA | TGTGCCAGCAGCCCGACTAGCTACGAGCAGTACTTC | CASSPTSYEQYF
TRBJ1-2 | TRBV29-1 | NA | NA | TGCAGCGCATTGACAGGAAGCCCTCCCTATGGCTACACCTTC | CSALTGSPPYGYTF